This is a list of T cell receptor beta chains from one sample in a study of blood T cell repertoires in COVID-19. TCRdb's table, derived via immunoSEQ multiplex PCR, lists solely in-frame clones and lacks some. This sample has 250,000 or so clones, with about 79% found just once. Sequenced sample: peripheral blood. The receptors derive from an elderly man with acute or convalescent COVID-19. CDR3s include the opening cysteine and the closing phenylalanine or tryptophan. A D gene is named only where the DNA matches it firmly. Size values are once, few and many counts, or a class for expanded clones, and some rows have none.

length,V,D,J,size,DNA,CDR3
17,TRBV9,TRBD2,TRBJ2-3,.,TGTGCCAGCAGCGTAGGGACTAGCAGTATCTTCACAGATACGCAGTATTTT,CASSVGTSSIFTDTQYF
16,TRBV5-4,.,TRBJ2-1,.,TGTGCCAGCAGCTTGGGACACCAGAGCTCCTACAATGAGCAGTTCTTC,CASSLGHQSSYNEQFF
15,TRBV7-2,TRBD1,TRBJ2-5,.,TGTGCCAGCAGCTCCTGGACAGGGGATCGAGAGACCCAGTACTTC,CASSSWTGDRETQYF
14,TRBV18,TRBD1,TRBJ2-7,.,TGTGCCAGCTCACCAGGGCGGACAGGGCAAGAGCAGTACTTC,CASSPGRTGQEQYF
13,TRBV2,.,TRBJ1-5,once,TGTGCCAGCAGTGAATCAGGGCATCAGCCCCAGCATTTT,CASSESGHQPQHF
16,TRBV2,.,TRBJ2-1,once,TGTGCCAGCAGCTTAAGCACACTAGGTCCTTTCAATGAGCAGTTCTTC,CASSLSTLGPFNEQFF
15,TRBV5-1,.,TRBJ2-7,.,TGCGCCAGCAGCTTGGCCGGAGGGGTCTCCTACGAGCAGTACTTC,CASSLAGGVSYEQYF
18,TRBV27,.,TRBJ2-7,few,TGTGCCAGCAGTTTAACGGGTCAAGCAGGGTTTAGCTCCTACGAGCAGTACTTC,CASSLTGQAGFSSYEQYF
13,TRBV12-3/TRBV12-4,.,TRBJ1-2,once,TGTGCCAGCACCTCATTTAGGGGGAACGGCTACACCTTC,CASTSFRGNGYTF
14,TRBV5-1,.,TRBJ1-4,.,TGCGCCAGCAGCTCAGGGACTTCTAATGAAAAACTGTTTTTT,CASSSGTSNEKLFF
16,TRBV11-2,TRBD1,TRBJ1-3,few,TGTGCCAGCAGCCCCCGACAGGGGCGCTCTGGAAACACCATATATTTT,CASSPRQGRSGNTIYF
17,TRBV11-2,.,TRBJ2-1,.,TGTGCCAGCAGCTCACAAGATTTGAGAGGTTTATACAATGAGCAGTTCTTC,CASSSQDLRGLYNEQFF
13,TRBV5-1,.,TRBJ1-1,few,TGCGCCAGCAGTTATATCCAGGGCACTGAAGCTTTCTTT,CASSYIQGTEAFF
18,TRBV5-1,TRBD1,TRBJ1-4,.,TGCGCCAGCAGCTTGGCCGGGACAGGGGGCGTTAAGAATGAAAAACTGTTTTTT,CASSLAGTGGVKNEKLFF
14,TRBV9,.,TRBJ2-1,once,TGTGCCAGCAGCGTAGCGTGGGGAGACAATGAGCAGTTCTTC,CASSVAWGDNEQFF
14,TRBV7-8,TRBD1,TRBJ2-1,.,TGTGCCAGCAGCTTACGAGACAGGGGAGATGAGCAGTTCTTC,CASSLRDRGDEQFF
15,TRBV7-3,TRBD1,TRBJ2-1,.,TGTGCCAGCAGCTTAGGACAGGGGGCGCACAATGAGCAGTTCTTC,CASSLGQGAHNEQFF
15,TRBV3-1/TRBV3-2,.,TRBJ2-1,.,TGTGCCAGCAGCCAAGATCGAGTCTCATACAATGAGCAGTTCTTC,CASSQDRVSYNEQFF
14,TRBV7-8,TRBD1,TRBJ1-2,.,TGTGCCAGCAGCTGGGAAGGGGGCGAGTATGGCTACACCTTC,CASSWEGGEYGYTF
16,TRBV6-5,.,TRBJ2-6,.,TGTGCCAGCAGTTATGGTCCCTACTCTGGGGCCAACGTCCTGACTTTC,CASSYGPYSGANVLTF
16,TRBV2,TRBD1,TRBJ1-2,.,TGTGCCAGCAGTGATGCGACAGGGGGCGCCGGCTATGGCTACACCTTC,CASSDATGGAGYGYTF
14,TRBV10-3,TRBD2,TRBJ2-3,.,TGTGCCATCAGGGGGGGGATAGGCACAGATACGCAGTATTTT,CAIRGGIGTDTQYF
15,TRBV27,.,TRBJ1-6,.,TGTGCCAGCAGTGTCACAGGGTCTCGTAATTCACCCCTCCACTTT,CASSVTGSRNSPLHF
15,TRBV19,.,TRBJ1-5,.,TGTGCCAGTAGTATAGATCACAGGGCGAATCAGCCCCAGCATTTT,CASSIDHRANQPQHF
13,TRBV15,.,TRBJ2-7,.,TGTGCCACCCGGCACAGGGAAGCCTACGAGCAGTACTTC,CATRHREAYEQYF
15,TRBV18,.,TRBJ1-3,once,TGTGCCAGCTCACCAAGACAGAACTCTGGAAACACCATATATTTT,CASSPRQNSGNTIYF
14,TRBV6-5,.,TRBJ1-1,.,TGTGCCAGCAGCCCCAGGGGTGCGAACACTGAAGCTTTCTTT,CASSPRGANTEAFF
15,TRBV18,.,TRBJ2-2,.,TGTGCCAGCTCACCACGGGCAGGGAACACCGGGGAGCTGTTTTTT,CASSPRAGNTGELFF
11,TRBV5-6,.,TRBJ2-1,.,TGTGCCAGCAGCTCATACAATGAGCAGTTCTTC,CASSSYNEQFF
15,TRBV11-2,TRBD2,TRBJ2-1,.,TGTGCCAGCAGCTTAGTCGGGGGGGCCCGCAATGAGCAGTTCTTC,CASSLVGGARNEQFF
15,TRBV28,TRBD1,TRBJ1-2,.,TGTGCCAGCAGTATAGGGACAGGCGACGCCTATGGCTACACCTTC,CASSIGTGDAYGYTF
15,TRBV12-5,.,TRBJ1-5,few,TGTGCTAGTGGTTTGGTAGCCGGGGGTGGCCAGCCCCAGCATTTT,CASGLVAGGGQPQHF
12,TRBV29-1,.,TRBJ1-3,once,TGCAGCGTTGAAGAGCCTGCGAACACCATATATTTT,CSVEEPANTIYF
15,TRBV6-5,TRBD1,TRBJ2-1,few,TGTGCCAGCAGACCCCGGGACAGGGGGTGGGATGAGCAGTTCTTC,CASRPRDRGWDEQFF
16,TRBV5-1,TRBD2,TRBJ2-7,.,TGCGCCAGCAGCACCGGGACTAGAAGAAACTCCTACGAGCAGTACTTC,CASSTGTRRNSYEQYF
14,TRBV11-2,.,TRBJ2-3,.,TGTGCCAGCAGCTTGTCAGGTGGCACAGATACGCAGTATTTT,CASSLSGGTDTQYF
16,TRBV11-2,TRBD2,TRBJ2-3,few,TGTGCCAGCAGCTCGAAGACTAGCGGCCGCACAGATACGCAGTATTTT,CASSSKTSGRTDTQYF
15,TRBV5-1,.,TRBJ1-2,.,TGCGCCAGCAGCTTGGTAGGCGACTCTAACTATGGCTACACCTTC,CASSLVGDSNYGYTF
12,TRBV7-9,.,TRBJ1-1,once,TGTGCCAGCAGCCCCGGGAGTACTGAAGCTTTCTTT,CASSPGSTEAFF
14,TRBV19,.,TRBJ1-1,.,TGTGCCAGTAGTATCGGAGGGCTGAACACTGAAGCTTTCTTT,CASSIGGLNTEAFF
15,TRBV3-1/TRBV3-2,.,TRBJ2-7,.,TGTGCCAGCAGCCAAGCTAGGCAGAGCTCCTACGAGCAGTACTTC,CASSQARQSSYEQYF
16,TRBV19,.,TRBJ2-2,.,TGTGCCAGTATTGGGAGAGCGGGCTTGAACACCGGGGAGCTGTTTTTT,CASIGRAGLNTGELFF
18,TRBV19,TRBD2,TRBJ2-1,.,TGTGCCAGTACCGGGGACGGTAAGAAGGGACTACGCTTTCATGAGCAGTTCTTC,CASTGDGKKGLRFHEQFF
14,TRBV7-9,.,TRBJ2-7,.,TGTGCCAGCAGCCCGGTGGGGGGAAAGTACGAGCAGTACTTC,CASSPVGGKYEQYF
14,TRBV5-1,.,TRBJ1-4,.,TGCGCCAGCAGCCCGACAGGTTCGGGAGAAAAACTGTTTTTT,CASSPTGSGEKLFF